This T cell receptor (beta chain) was captured in a study of PD-L1 blockade in urothelial cancer. Study background: Blood was subjected to analysis at 3 weeks (second dose) and 6 weeks following treatment start. Blood samples had a median of 141,255 T cells, 75,000 or so unique TCRs, and clonality about 0.074.

Stated time point: pretreatment peripheral blood. Pretreatment sampling and on-treatment sampling together yielded between 1 and 8 samples for each patient. Only in-frame clones appear in the TCRdb table, and some are missing; sequencing was by immunoSEQ multiplex PCR. Of about 95,000 clones in the sample, around 90% were seen once. The sequence was obtained from a man aged 60 to 75 with urothelial cancer. Sequencing used PBMCs, obtained around atezolizumab (anti-PD-L1) treatment.

In DNA form, the CDR3 reads TGCGCCAGCAGCGCCGACCTAGCGGGGGGGAAAGAGACCCAGTACTTC. Its protein product is CASSADLAGGKETQYF. The rearrangement links TRBV5-1 to TRBJ2-5, with 12 bases aligning to TRBD2. Germline CDR1 reads SGHRS; CDR2 reads YFSETQ. The CDR3 is made up of 16 amino acids. J was trimmed by 3 bases and V by 4 bases; bases with no gene match: 7.